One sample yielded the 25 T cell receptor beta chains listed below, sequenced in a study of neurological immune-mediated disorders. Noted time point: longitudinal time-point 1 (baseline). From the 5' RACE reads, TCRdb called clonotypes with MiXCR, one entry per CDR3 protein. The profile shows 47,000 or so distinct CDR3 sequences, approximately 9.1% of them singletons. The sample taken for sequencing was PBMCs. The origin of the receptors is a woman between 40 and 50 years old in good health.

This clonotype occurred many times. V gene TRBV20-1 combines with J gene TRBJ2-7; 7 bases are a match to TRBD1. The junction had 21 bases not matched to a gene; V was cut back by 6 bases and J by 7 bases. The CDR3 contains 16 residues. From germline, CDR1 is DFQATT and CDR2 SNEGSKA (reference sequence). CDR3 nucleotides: TGCAGTGCAACCCACGCGGCCGGGACAGAGGTAATGGAGCAGTACTTC. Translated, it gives CSATHAAGTEVMEQYF.

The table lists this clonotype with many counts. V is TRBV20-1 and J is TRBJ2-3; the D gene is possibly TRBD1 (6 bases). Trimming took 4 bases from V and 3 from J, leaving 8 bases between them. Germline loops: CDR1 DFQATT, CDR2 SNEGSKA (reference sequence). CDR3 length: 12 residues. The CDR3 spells CSAITGTDTQYF. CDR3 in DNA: TGCAGTGCTATTACAGGGACAGATACGCAGTATTTT.

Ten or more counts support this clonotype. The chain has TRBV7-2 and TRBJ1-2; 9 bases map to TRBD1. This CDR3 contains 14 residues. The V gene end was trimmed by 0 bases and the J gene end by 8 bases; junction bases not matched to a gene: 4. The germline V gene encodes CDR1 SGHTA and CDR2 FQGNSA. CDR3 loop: CASSLAGQGEGYTF. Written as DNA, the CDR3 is TGTGCCAGCAGCTTAGCGGGACAGGGCGAAGGCTACACCTTC.

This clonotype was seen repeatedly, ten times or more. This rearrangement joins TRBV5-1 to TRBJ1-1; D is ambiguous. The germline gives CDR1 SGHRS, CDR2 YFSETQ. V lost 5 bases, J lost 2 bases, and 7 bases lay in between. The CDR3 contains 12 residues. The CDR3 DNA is TGCGCCAGCAGGGTTGGAAACACTGAAGCTTTCTTT. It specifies CASRVGNTEAFF.

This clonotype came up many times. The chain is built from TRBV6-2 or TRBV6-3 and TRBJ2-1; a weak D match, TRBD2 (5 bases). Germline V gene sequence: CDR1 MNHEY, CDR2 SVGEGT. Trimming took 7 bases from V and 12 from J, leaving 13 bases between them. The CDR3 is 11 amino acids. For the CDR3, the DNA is TGTGCCAGCAACGACGGAAGCGGGCAGTTCTTC. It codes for CASNDGSGQFF.

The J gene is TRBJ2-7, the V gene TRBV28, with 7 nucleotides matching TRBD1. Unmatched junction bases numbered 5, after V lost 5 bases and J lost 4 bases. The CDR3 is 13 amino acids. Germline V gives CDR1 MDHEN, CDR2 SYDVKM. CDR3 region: CASSLGQPYEQYF. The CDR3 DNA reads TGTGCCAGCAGTCTGGGACAGCCTTACGAGCAGTACTTC.

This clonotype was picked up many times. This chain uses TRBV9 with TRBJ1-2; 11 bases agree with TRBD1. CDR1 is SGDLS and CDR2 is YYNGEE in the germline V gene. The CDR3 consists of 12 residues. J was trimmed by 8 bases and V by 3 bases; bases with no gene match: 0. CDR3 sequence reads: CASSGTGGGYTF. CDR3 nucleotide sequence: TGTGCCAGCAGCGGGACAGGGGGCGGCTACACCTTC.

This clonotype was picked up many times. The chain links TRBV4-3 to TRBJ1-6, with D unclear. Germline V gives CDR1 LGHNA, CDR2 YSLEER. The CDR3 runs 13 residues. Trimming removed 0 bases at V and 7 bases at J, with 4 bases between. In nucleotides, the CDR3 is TGCGCCAGCAGCCAAGACCTCAATTCACCCCTCCACTTT. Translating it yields CASSQDLNSPLHF.

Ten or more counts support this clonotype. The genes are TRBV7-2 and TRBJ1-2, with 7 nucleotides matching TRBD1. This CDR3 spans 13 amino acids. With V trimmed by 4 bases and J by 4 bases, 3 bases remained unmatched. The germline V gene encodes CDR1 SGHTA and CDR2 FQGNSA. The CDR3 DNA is TGTGCCAGCAGCTCCCGGGACAGCTATGGCTACACCTTC. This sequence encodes CASSSRDSYGYTF.

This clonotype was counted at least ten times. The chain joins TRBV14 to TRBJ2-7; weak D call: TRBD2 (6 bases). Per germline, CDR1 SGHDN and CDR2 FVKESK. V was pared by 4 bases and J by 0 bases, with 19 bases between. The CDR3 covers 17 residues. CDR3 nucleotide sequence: TGTGCCAGCAGCCTGAAGATCGGGGGATTAAGCTCCTACGAGCAGTACTTC. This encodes CASSLKIGGLSSYEQYF.

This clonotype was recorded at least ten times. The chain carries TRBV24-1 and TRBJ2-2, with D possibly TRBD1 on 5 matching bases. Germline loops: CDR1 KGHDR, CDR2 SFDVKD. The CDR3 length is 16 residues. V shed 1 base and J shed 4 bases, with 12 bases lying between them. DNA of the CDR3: TGTGCCACCAGTGATTTCGTCCAGGGTTCCACCGGGGAGCTGTTTTTT. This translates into CATSDFVQGSTGELFF.

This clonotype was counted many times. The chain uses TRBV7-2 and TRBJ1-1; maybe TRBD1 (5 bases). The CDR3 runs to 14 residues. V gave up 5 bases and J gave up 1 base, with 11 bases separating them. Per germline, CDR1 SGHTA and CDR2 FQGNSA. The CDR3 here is CASSPGQANTEAFF. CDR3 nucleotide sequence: TGTGCCAGCAGCCCAGGACAAGCGAACACTGAAGCTTTCTTT.

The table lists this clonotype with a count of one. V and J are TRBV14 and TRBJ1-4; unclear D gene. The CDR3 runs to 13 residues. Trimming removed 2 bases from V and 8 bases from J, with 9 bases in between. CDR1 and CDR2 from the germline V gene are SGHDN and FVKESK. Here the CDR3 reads CASSQISGEKLFF. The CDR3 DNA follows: TGTGCCAGCAGCCAAATATCCGGGGAAAAACTGTTTTTT.

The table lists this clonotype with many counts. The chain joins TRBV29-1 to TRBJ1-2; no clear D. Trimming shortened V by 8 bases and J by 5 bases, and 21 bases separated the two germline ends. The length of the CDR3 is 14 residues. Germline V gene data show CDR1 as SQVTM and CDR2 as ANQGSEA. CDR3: CSINGQKTFYGYTF. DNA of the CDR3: TGCAGCATAAATGGGCAGAAAACCTTTTATGGCTACACCTTC.

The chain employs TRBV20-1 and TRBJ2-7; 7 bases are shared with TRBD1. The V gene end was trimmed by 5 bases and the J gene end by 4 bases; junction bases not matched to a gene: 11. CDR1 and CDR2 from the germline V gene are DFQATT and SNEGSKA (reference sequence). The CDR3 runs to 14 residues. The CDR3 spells CSAFPGTENYEQYF. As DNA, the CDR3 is TGCAGTGCTTTCCCCGGGACAGAAAATTACGAGCAGTACTTC.

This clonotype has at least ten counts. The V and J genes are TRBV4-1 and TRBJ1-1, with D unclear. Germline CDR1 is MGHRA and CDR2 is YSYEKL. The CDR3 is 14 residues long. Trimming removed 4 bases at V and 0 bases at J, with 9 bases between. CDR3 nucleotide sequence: TGCGCCAGCAGCCCTGGGCCCTTGAACACTGAAGCTTTCTTT. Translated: CASSPGPLNTEAFF.

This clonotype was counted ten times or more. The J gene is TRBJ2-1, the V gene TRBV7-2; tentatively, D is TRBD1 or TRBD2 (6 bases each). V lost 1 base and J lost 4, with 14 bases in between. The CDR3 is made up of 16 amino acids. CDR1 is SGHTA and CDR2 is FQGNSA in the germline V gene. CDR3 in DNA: TGTGCCAGCAGCTTAGTCCGGGGGCTATCGTACAATGAGCAGTTCTTC. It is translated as CASSLVRGLSYNEQFF. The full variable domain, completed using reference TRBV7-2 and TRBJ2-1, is GAGVSQSPSNKVTEKGKDVELRCDPISGHTALYWYRQSLGQGLEFLIYFQGNSAPDKSGLPSDRFSAERTGGSVSTLTIQRTQQEDSAVYLCASSLVRGLSYNEQFFGPGTRLTVL.

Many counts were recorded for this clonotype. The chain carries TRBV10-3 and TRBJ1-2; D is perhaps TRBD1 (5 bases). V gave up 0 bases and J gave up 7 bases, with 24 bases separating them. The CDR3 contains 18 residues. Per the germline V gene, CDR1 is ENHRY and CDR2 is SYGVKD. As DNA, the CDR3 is TGTGCCATCAGTGAGTCGTCATGGACCAGGCCCGGAGGGGTTGGCTACACCTTC. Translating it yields CAISESSWTRPGGVGYTF.

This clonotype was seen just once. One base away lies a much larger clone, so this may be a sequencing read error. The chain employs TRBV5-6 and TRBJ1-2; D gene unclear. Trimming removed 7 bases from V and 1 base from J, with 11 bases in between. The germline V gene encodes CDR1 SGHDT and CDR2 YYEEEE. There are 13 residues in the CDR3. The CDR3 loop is CASGSDFNYGYTF. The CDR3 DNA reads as TGTGCCAGCGGCTCAGATTTTAACTATGGCTACACCTTC.

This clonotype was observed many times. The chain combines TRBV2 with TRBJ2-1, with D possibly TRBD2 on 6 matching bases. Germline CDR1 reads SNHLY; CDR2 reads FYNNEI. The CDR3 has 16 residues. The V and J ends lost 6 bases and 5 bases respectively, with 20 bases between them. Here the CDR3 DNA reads TGTGCCAGCAGCGCCTGGGCTGGTAGCGGAGACAATGAGCAGTTCTTC. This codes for CASSAWAGSGDNEQFF.

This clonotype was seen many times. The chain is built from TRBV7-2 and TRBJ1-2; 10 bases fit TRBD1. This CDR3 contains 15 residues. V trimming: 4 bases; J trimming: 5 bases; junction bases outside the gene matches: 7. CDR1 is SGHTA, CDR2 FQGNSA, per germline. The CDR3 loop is CASSSPGQGTYGYTF. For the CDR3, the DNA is TGTGCCAGCAGCTCCCCGGGACAGGGGACGTATGGCTACACCTTC.

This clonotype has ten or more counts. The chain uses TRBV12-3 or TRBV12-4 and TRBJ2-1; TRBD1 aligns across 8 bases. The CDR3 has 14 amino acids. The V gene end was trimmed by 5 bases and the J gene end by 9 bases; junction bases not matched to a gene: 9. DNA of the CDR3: TGTGCCAGCAGTGCAGGGGGCCTTTCTGGTGAGCAGTTCTTC. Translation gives CASSAGGLSGEQFF.

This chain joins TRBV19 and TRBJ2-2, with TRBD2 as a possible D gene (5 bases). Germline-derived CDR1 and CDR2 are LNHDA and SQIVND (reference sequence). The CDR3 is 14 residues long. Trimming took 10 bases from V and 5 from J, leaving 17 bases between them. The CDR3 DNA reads TGTGCCACCTCAGACGAGGGAAGGACCGGGGAGCTGTTTTTT. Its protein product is CATSDEGRTGELFF.

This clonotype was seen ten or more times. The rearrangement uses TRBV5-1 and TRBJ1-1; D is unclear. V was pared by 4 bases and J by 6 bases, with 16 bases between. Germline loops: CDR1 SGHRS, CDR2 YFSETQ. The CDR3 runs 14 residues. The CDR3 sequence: CASSPIEPAAEAFF. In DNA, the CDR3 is TGCGCCAGCAGCCCGATCGAGCCGGCGGCTGAAGCTTTCTTT.

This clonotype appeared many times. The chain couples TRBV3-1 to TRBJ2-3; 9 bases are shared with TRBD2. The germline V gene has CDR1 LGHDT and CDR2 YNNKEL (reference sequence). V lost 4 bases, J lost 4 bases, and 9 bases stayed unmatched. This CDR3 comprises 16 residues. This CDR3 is CASSPRGSGGSDTQYF. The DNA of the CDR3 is TGTGCCAGCAGCCCCCGAGGTAGCGGGGGTTCAGATACGCAGTATTTT.